This entry features one TCR beta chain sequence. Its cognate antigen is unknown. The germline CDR1 and CDR2 sequences are LGHNA and YSLEER. The CDR3 loop spans 16 amino acids. V gave up 4 bases and J gave up 4 bases; unmatched junction bases: 10. Assay used: immunoSEQ multiplex PCR; TCRdb lists only in-frame clones, some missing. The sample has about 2.4 million clones; around 94% are singletons. The data belong to a study of shared clonotypes between healthy human individuals. Study conclusions and caveats: The study's rarefaction showed incomplete sorted-subset sequencing despite large depth. The researchers took only blood, and tissue repertoires probably look different. On the whole, naive subsets had larger estimated richness than memory subsets had. Clonotypes shared by all four donors outscored non-shared clonotypes in generation probability.

The genes are TRBV4-3 and TRBJ2-1, with TRBD2 matching 7 bases. This receptor was obtained from a man between 18 and 29 years old in good health. Sequencing was carried out using naive CD4+ T cells sorted from blood. The sample's subset: CD45RA+ positively selected. CDR3 in amino acids: CASSPSGVAGYNEQFF. The CDR3 coding sequence is TGCGCCAGCAGCCCGAGCGGGGTAGCGGGTTACAATGAGCAGTTCTTC.